Shown below are 28 T cell receptor beta chains from a single sample sequenced in a study of T cells in localized non-small cell lung cancer. Data came from immunoSEQ multiplex PCR; TCRdb stores just in-frame clones and leaves some out. This sample has 25,000 to 30,000 clones; 88% occur once, and the top ten carry about an eighth. This sample comprised peripheral blood, obtained before any cancer treatment. These receptors came from a female donor older than 55 with stage III squamous cell lung carcinoma.

This rearrangement joins TRBV28 to TRBJ2-5, with 7 bases matching TRBD1. Per germline, CDR1 MDHEN and CDR2 SYDVKM. The CDR3 contains 15 residues. Germline trimming cut 7 bases from V and 5 bases from J; bases unmatched to any gene: 13. The CDR3 DNA follows: TGTGCCAGCAACACGGATCGACAGGGCCGGGAGACCCAGTACTTC. Translation: CASNTDRQGRETQYF.

This CDR3 is CASTGTGGEIYGYTF. CDR3 nucleotides: TGTGCCAGCACTGGAACGGGGGGAGAGATCTATGGCTACACCTTC. The V call is TRBV2, the J call TRBJ1-2; D is perhaps TRBD1 (5 bases). Germline V lookup: CDR1 SNHLY, CDR2 FYNNEI. The ends were cut back, 7 bases at V and 4 bases at J, with 19 bases in the middle. CDR3 length: 15 residues.

The chain employs TRBV28 and TRBJ1-5, with D uncertain. The CDR3 totals 14 residues. Trimming took 5 bases from V and 6 from J, leaving 14 bases between them. Looked up from germline, CDR1 is MDHEN and CDR2 is SYDVKM. The CDR3 reads CASSPRRGVQPQHF. CDR3 DNA: TGTGCCAGCAGTCCTCGACGGGGAGTTCAGCCCCAGCATTTT.

The chain couples TRBV7-9 to TRBJ2-6; no reliable D call. Deletions cut 1 base from V and 11 bases from J, with 3 bases between. The V gene's germline CDR1 is SEHNR and CDR2 FQNEAQ (reference sequence). CDR3 length: 11 residues. CDR3 DNA sequence: TGTGCCAGCAGCTTAGTGGACGTCCTGACTTTC. As protein: CASSLVDVLTF. Based on the CDR3 plus reference TRBV7-9 and TRBJ2-6, the full variable domain is DTGVSQNPRHKITKRGQNVTFRCDPISEHNRLYWYRQTLGQGPEFLTYFQNEAQLEKSRLLSDRFSAERPKGSFSTLEIQRTEQGDSAMYLCASSLVDVLTFGAGSRLTVL.

This clone has only a few counts. CDR3 residues: CASSQMGPVSWGDPTEAFF. CDR3 in DNA: TGTGCCAGCTCCCAAATGGGGCCGGTCTCCTGGGGCGACCCCACTGAAGCTTTCTTT. The gene calls are TRBV18 and TRBJ1-1; tentatively, D is TRBD1 (5 bases). This CDR3 is built from 19 residues. Trimming removed 6 bases from V and 4 bases from J, with 30 bases in between. The V gene's germline CDR1 is KGHSH and CDR2 LQKENI.

V and J are TRBV18 and TRBJ2-3; D not certain. Germline V CDR1 and CDR2: KGHSH, LQKENI. Trimming pared 2 bases from V and 5 bases from J, leaving 11 bases between. CDR3 length: 14 residues. This CDR3 is CASSPTRAEDTQYF. The CDR3 DNA follows: TGTGCCAGCTCACCAACAAGGGCCGAAGATACGCAGTATTTT.

The genes are TRBV5-8 and TRBJ2-6; the D call may be TRBD1 or TRBD2 (5 bases each). The germline gives CDR1 SGHTS, CDR2 YDEGEE. The CDR3 sequence is 17 residues long. V was shortened by 4 bases and J by 1 base, with 15 bases between the two germline ends. CDR3 region: CASSPGRGRSGANVLTF. Written as DNA, the CDR3 is TGTGCCAGCAGCCCGGGGCGCGGAAGGTCTGGGGCCAACGTCCTGACTTTC.

V and J are TRBV5-1 and TRBJ2-5; D is uncertain. This CDR3 region has 13 residues. Germline V gene sequence: CDR1 SGHRS, CDR2 YFSETQ. The V end was cut by 0 bases, the J end by 4 bases, with 7 bases between. CDR3 DNA sequence: TGCGCCAGCAGCTTGGGGGATGGAGAGACCCAGTACTTC. It yields the protein CASSLGDGETQYF.

V gene TRBV5-1 combines with J gene TRBJ1-1, with 9 nucleotides matching TRBD1. V dropped 2 bases and J dropped 4; count of bases not matched to a gene: 12. CDR1 is SGHRS, CDR2 YFSETQ, per germline. The CDR3 loop spans 17 amino acids. The CDR3 DNA reads TGCGCCAGCAGCTTCTCCTACGGGACAGGGTCGGGCACTGAAGCTTTCTTT. Its translation is CASSFSYGTGSGTEAFF.

Only a few counts were recorded for this clone. This chain connects TRBV6-5 to TRBJ2-5, with a tentative D call TRBD2 (6 bases). The V gene lost 5 bases and the J gene lost 3 bases, with 10 bases spanning the gap. CDR1 and CDR2 from the germline V gene are MNHEY and SVGAGI. CDR3 length equals 13 residues. The CDR3 protein is CASSPWGEETQYF. CDR3 coding DNA: TGTGCCAGCAGTCCCTGGGGGGAAGAGACCCAGTACTTC.

The V and J genes are TRBV10-3 and TRBJ1-2, with D tentatively TRBD1 (5 bases). Germline-derived CDR1 and CDR2 are ENHRY and SYGVKD. The germline V and J ends were trimmed by 8 bases and 4 bases, with 23 bases remaining between them. There are 16 residues in the CDR3. The CDR3 reads CAIREGGQGSSYGYTF. CDR3 in DNA: TGTGCCATCCGGGAGGGAGGGCAGGGATCGAGCTATGGCTACACCTTC.

This chain uses TRBV28 with TRBJ1-5; TRBD1 aligns across 8 bases. V was pared by 6 bases and J by 1 base, with 8 bases of the junction left unmatched. This CDR3 has 16 amino acids. Germline loops: CDR1 MDHEN, CDR2 SYDVKM. The chain's CDR3 is CASSPQGAMSNQPQHF. For the CDR3, the DNA is TGTGCCAGCAGCCCTCAGGGGGCGATGAGCAATCAGCCCCAGCATTTT.

This chain connects TRBV7-8 to TRBJ2-7, with 7 bases lining up with TRBD2. There are 14 residues in the CDR3. J gave up 2 bases and V 5 bases, and 6 bases lay outside the gene matches. The germline gives CDR1 SGHVS, CDR2 FQNEAQ. The CDR3 reads CASSLTSRTYEQYF. In DNA form, the CDR3 reads TGTGCCAGCAGCCTGACTAGCAGAACCTACGAGCAGTACTTC.

The V call is TRBV5-1, the J call TRBJ2-3; TRBD1 matches 7 bases. Germline lookup yields CDR1 SGHRS and CDR2 YFSETQ. V was clipped by 4 bases and J by 5 bases; unmatched bases: 10. The CDR3 extends over 15 amino acids. The CDR3 DNA follows: TGCGCCAGCAGCGAATTGACTCCAGGGGGAGATACGCAGTATTTT. This codes for CASSELTPGGDTQYF.

The chain links TRBV19 to TRBJ1-2, with TRBD1 identical over 7 bases. Germline loops: CDR1 LNHDA, CDR2 SQIVND (reference sequence). CDR3 length: 14 residues. V gave up 2 bases and J gave up 1 base; unmatched junction bases: 1. CDR3 sequence reads: CASSIRDSNYGYTF. The CDR3 DNA reads TGTGCCAGTAGTATACGGGACAGTAACTATGGCTACACCTTC.

This clone was counted once. V is TRBV5-1 and J is TRBJ1-1, with a tentative D call TRBD1 (6 bases). Germline CDR1 is SGHRS and CDR2 is YFSETQ. This CDR3 region has 15 residues. V lost 5 bases, J lost 0 bases, and 14 bases lay in between. CDR3 DNA sequence: TGCGCCAGCAGTCAAGGTGGGGGCCTGAACACTGAAGCTTTCTTT. This sequence encodes CASSQGGGLNTEAFF. The full variable domain, rest sourced from reference TRBV5-1 and TRBJ1-1, is KAGVTQTPRYLIKTRGQQVTLSCSPISGHRSVSWYQQTPGQGLQFLFEYFSETQRNKGNFPGRFSGRQFSNSRSEMNVSTLELGDSALYLCASSQGGGLNTEAFFGQGTRLTVV.

The chain is built from TRBV19 and TRBJ2-1, with TRBD2 matching 7 bases. The germline CDR1 and CDR2 sequences are LNHDA and SQIVND (reference sequence). The trim removed 1 base at V and 1 base at J, leaving 4 bases unmatched. The CDR3 has 16 residues. Here the CDR3 reads CASSIAGGGSYNEQFF. The CDR3, as DNA: TGTGCCAGTAGTATAGCGGGGGGAGGGTCCTACAATGAGCAGTTCTTC.

CDR3 amino acids: CASSHGQGDQPQHF. CDR3 sequence (DNA): TGCGCCAGCAGCCACGGACAGGGGGATCAGCCCCAGCATTTT. This chain joins TRBV4-1 and TRBJ1-5; 10 bases are a match to TRBD1. The germline CDR1 and CDR2 sequences are MGHRA and YSYEKL. With 3 bases clipped from V and 5 bases from J, the junction kept 1 base outside the gene matches. The CDR3 is made up of 14 amino acids.

The rearrangement links TRBV7-2 to TRBJ2-7; D ambiguous. The CDR3 runs to 15 residues. V lost 0 bases and J 0 bases, leaving 9 bases between the germline ends. Germline CDR1 SGHTA, CDR2 FQGNSA. The CDR3 region has the DNA TGTGCCAGCAGCTTAGCCAGTAGGAGCTCCTACGAGCAGTACTTC. It codes for CASSLASRSSYEQYF.

The chain carries TRBV5-6 and TRBJ2-7; D is ambiguous. V lost 0 bases and J lost 5, with 6 bases in between. The CDR3 consists of 12 residues. Germline CDR1 is SGHDT and CDR2 is YYEEEE. The CDR3 DNA is TGTGCCAGCAGCTTGGGGATACACGAGCAGTACTTC. Translated: CASSLGIHEQYF.

Written as DNA, the CDR3 is TGTGCCAGCAGCCTAGGACTAGCGGGAAACAATGAGCAGTTCTTC. Translated, it gives CASSLGLAGNNEQFF. The V and J genes are TRBV7-6 and TRBJ2-1; 12 bases match TRBD2. The germline CDR1 and CDR2 sequences are SGHVS and FNYEAQ. The V and J ends lost 5 bases and 5 bases, in that order; junction bases with no gene match: 4. The CDR3 consists of 15 residues.

This chain joins TRBV30 and TRBJ2-1; 11 nucleotides line up with TRBD2. The length of the CDR3 is 15 residues. Germline-derived CDR1 and CDR2 are GTSNPN and SVGIG (reference sequence). The CDR3 coding sequence is TGTGCTCGTCAGCGGTCTAGCGGGGGGACGAAAGAGCAGTTCTTC. Protein product: CARQRSSGGTKEQFF.

This clone has a handful of counts. CDR3 region: CASTVTWEAGELFF. In nucleotides, the CDR3 is TGTGCCAGTACCGTCACTTGGGAGGCCGGGGAGCTGTTTTTT. The chain carries TRBV19 and TRBJ2-2; D might be TRBD2 (6 bases). The CDR3 totals 14 residues. Trimming cost V 7 bases and J 6 bases, with 15 bases left between them. Looked up from germline, CDR1 is LNHDA and CDR2 is SQIVND (reference sequence).

V and J are TRBV7-3 and TRBJ2-1; 8 bases are a match to TRBD2. The ends lost 2 bases at V and 9 bases at J; junction bases unmatched: 12. This CDR3 region has 16 residues. Germline-derived CDR1 and CDR2 are SGHTA and FQGTGA. The CDR3: CASSLRPTSGGTEQFF. DNA of the CDR3: TGTGCCAGCAGCTTACGCCCTACTAGCGGTGGCACTGAGCAGTTCTTC.

The chain recombines TRBV25-1 with TRBJ2-3, with TRBD2 identical over 8 bases. Per the germline V gene, CDR1 is MGHDK and CDR2 is SYGVNS. The CDR3 is 14 amino acids. The J segment lost 4 bases and the V segment lost 4 bases, leaving 4 bases of the junction unmatched. In DNA, the CDR3 is TGTGCCAGCAGTGGAGCGGGAGTGCCAGATACGCAGTATTTT. Protein sequence: CASSGAGVPDTQYF. The variable domain in full, with the rest retrieved from reference TRBV25-1 and TRBJ2-3, is EADIYQTPRYLVIGTGKKITLECSQTMGHDKMYWYQQDPGMELHLIHYSYGVNSTEKGDLSSESTVSRIRTEHFPLTLESARPSHTSQYLCASSGAGVPDTQYFGPGTRLTVL.

V and J are TRBV19 and TRBJ1-1; D call uncertain. This CDR3 is 12 amino acids long. Germline V gives CDR1 LNHDA, CDR2 SQIVND (reference sequence). V was trimmed by 4 bases and J by 5 bases, leaving 8 bases between them. In DNA, the CDR3 is TGTGCCAGTAGTACCCGTATAACTGAAGCTTTCTTT. Its translation is CASSTRITEAFF.

This clone was seen a few times. This chain uses TRBV10-2 with TRBJ2-7, with D tentatively TRBD1 (5 bases). This CDR3 has 16 amino acids. Germline V gives CDR1 WSHSY, CDR2 SAAADI. V was trimmed by 4 bases and J by 0 bases, leaving 16 bases between them. CDR3 loop: CASSGQGLTYSYEQYF. CDR3 bases: TGCGCCAGCAGTGGGCAGGGCTTGACCTACTCCTACGAGCAGTACTTC.

The chain uses TRBV27 and TRBJ2-7; TRBD1 agrees at 9 bases. In germline, CDR1 is MNHEY, CDR2 SMNVEV (reference sequence). The V gene end was trimmed by 5 bases and the J gene end by 5 bases; junction bases not matched to a gene: 10. The CDR3 totals 15 residues. The CDR3 DNA sequence: TGTGCCAGCAGTCGACCGGGACAGGGCCCCCACGAGCAGTACTTC. Its protein is CASSRPGQGPHEQYF.